This T cell receptor (beta chain) was captured in a study of T cell responses to AZD1222 COVID-19 vaccine. The CDR3 is 15 residues long. The V segment lost 5 bases and the J segment 5 bases; nucleotides outside the gene matches: 7. Germline CDR1 is MNHEY and CDR2 is SVGAGI. Libraries were prepared by immunoSEQ multiplex PCR; TCRdb keeps only in-frame clonotypes and omits some of them. The sample carries approximately 120,000 clones, around 83% recorded once. Specimen: peripheral blood, collected 28 days after the second AZD1222 dose. V usage is TRBV6-5 and J usage is TRBJ1-5, with 9 positions matching TRBD1. This TCR derives from an adult who received the AZD1222 COVID-19 vaccine. The CDR3 DNA reads TGTGCCAGCAGTCAACAGGGGGCAGTTCATCAGCCCCAGCATTTT. Translating gives CASSQQGAVHQPQHF.